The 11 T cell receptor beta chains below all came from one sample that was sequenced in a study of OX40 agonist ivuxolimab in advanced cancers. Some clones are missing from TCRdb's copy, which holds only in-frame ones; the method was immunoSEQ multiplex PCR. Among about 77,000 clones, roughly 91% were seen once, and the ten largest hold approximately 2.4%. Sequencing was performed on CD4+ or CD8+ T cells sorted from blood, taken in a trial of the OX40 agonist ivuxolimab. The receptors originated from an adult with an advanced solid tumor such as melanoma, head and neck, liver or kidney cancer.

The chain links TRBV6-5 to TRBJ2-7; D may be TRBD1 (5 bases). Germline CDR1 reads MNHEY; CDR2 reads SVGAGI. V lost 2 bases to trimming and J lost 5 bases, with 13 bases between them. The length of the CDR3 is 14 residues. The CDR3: CASSYVDRVDEQYF. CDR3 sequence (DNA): TGTGCCAGCAGTTACGTAGACAGAGTGGACGAGCAGTACTTC.

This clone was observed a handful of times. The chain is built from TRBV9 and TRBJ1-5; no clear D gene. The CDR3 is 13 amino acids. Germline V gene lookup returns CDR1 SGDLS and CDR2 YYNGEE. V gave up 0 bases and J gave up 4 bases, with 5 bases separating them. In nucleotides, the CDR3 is TGTGCCAGCAGCGTAGGGGCTAATCAGCCCCAGCATTTT. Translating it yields CASSVGANQPQHF.

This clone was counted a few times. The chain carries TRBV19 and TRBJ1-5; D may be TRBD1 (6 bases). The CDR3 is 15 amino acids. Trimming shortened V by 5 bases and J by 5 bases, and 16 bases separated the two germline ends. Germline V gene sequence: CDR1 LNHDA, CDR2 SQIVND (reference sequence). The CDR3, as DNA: TGTGCCAGTAGTCCTCCGCGGAGGGGGGATCAGCCCCAGCATTTT. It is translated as CASSPPRRGDQPQHF.

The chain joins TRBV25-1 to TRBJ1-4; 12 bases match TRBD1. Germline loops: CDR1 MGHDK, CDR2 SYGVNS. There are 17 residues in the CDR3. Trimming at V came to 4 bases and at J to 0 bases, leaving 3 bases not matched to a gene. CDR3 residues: CASSGDRGHATNEKLFF. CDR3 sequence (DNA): TGTGCCAGCAGTGGGGACAGGGGGCATGCAACTAATGAAAAACTGTTTTTT.

CDR3 sequence reads: CASSSPWGTTDTQYF. CDR3 DNA sequence: TGTGCCAGCAGCTCGCCGTGGGGGACCACAGATACGCAGTATTTT. V usage is TRBV7-2 and J usage is TRBJ2-3, with D perhaps given as TRBD1 or TRBD2 (5 bases each). The CDR3 loop spans 15 amino acids. Trimming left V 4 bases short and J 2 bases short, with 13 bases between. Germline lookup yields CDR1 SGHTA and CDR2 FQGNSA.

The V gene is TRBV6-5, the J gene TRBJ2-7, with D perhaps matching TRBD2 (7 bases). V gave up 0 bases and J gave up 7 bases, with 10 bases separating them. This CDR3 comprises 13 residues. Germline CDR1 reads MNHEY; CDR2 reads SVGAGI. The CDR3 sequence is CASSYSSGTEQYF. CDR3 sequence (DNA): TGTGCCAGCAGTTACTCGAGCGGGACAGAGCAGTACTTC.

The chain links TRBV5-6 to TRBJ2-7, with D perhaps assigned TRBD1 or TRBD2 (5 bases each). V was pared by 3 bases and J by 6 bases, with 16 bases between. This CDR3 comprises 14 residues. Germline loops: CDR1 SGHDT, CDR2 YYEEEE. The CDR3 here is CASSYGTATLEQYF. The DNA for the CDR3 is TGTGCCAGCAGCTACGGGACCGCTACCCTCGAGCAGTACTTC.

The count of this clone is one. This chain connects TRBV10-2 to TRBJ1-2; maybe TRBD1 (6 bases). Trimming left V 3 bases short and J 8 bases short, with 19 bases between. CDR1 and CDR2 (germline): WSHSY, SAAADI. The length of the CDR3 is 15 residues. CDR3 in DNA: TGCGCCAGCAGTGAAGTCCGGCCGGGGGCGAGAGGCTACACCTTC. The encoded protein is CASSEVRPGARGYTF.

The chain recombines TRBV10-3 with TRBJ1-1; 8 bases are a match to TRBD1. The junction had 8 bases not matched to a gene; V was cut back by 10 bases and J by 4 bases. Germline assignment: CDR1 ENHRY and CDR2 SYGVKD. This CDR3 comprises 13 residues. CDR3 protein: CATTGVEGTEAFF. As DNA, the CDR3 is TGTGCCACGACAGGGGTGGAAGGCACTGAAGCTTTCTTT.

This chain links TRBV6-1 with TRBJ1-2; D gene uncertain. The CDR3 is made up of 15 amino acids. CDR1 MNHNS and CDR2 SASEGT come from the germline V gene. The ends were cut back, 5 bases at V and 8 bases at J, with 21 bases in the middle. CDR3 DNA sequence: TGTGCCAGCAGTACTAGACACCCACCCCCGTTAGGCTACACCTTC. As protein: CASSTRHPPPLGYTF.

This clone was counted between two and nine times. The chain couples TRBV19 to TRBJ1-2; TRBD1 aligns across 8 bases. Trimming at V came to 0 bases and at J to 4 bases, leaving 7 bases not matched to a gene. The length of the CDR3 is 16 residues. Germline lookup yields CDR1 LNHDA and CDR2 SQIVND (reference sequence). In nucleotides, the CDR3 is TGTGCCAGTAGTATAGATCGGGAGACAGGGGCCTATGGCTACACCTTC. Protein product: CASSIDRETGAYGYTF.